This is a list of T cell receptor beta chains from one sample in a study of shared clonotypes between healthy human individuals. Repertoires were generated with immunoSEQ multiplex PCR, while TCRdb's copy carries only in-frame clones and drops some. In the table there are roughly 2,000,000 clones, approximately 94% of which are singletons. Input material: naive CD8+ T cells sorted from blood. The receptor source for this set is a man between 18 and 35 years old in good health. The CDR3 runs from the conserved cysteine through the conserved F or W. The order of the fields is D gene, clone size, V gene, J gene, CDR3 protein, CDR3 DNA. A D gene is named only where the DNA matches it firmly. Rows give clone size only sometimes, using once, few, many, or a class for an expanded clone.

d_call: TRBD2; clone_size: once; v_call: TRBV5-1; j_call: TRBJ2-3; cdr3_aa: CASSASGVPSTDTQYF; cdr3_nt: TGCGCCAGCAGCGCTAGCGGGGTCCCTAGCACAGATACGCAGTATTTT
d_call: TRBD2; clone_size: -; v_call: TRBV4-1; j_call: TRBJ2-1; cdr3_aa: CASSQLLAGDYNEQFF; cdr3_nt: TGCGCCAGCAGCCAACTACTAGCGGGGGACTACAATGAGCAGTTCTTC
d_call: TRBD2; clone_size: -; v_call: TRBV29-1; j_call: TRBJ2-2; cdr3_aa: CSVDPAGGSLTGELFF; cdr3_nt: TGCAGCGTTGATCCAGCGGGGGGGAGTCTCACCGGGGAGCTGTTTTTT
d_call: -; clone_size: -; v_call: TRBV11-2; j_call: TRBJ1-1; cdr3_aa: CASSLEGLNTEAFF; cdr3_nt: TGTGCCAGCAGCTTAGAAGGGTTGAACACTGAAGCTTTCTTT
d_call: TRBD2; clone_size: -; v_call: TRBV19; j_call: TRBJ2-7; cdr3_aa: CASRATSGTYEQYF; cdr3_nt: TGTGCCAGTAGAGCGACTAGCGGGACCTACGAGCAGTACTTC
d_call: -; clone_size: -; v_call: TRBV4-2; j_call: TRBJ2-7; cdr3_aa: CASSQGGGTYEQYF; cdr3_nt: TGTGCCAGCAGCCAAGGGGGCGGGACCTACGAGCAGTACTTC
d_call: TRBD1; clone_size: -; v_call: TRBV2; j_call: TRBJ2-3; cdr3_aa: CASSTGTVSTDTQYF; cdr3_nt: TGTGCCAGCAGTACCGGGACAGTTAGCACAGATACGCAGTATTTT
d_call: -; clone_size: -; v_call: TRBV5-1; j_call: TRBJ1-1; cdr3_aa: CASSSGGLEAFF; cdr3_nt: TGCGCCAGCAGCTCCGGCGGGCTGGAGGCTTTCTTT
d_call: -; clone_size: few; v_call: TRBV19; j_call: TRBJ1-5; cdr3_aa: CASSQGSDQPQHF; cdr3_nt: TGTGCCAGTAGCCAGGGAAGCGATCAGCCCCAGCATTTT
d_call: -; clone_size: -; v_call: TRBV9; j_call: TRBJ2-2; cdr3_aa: CASSVARSGEVNTGELFF; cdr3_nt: TGTGCCAGCAGCGTAGCTAGGTCGGGGGAAGTGAACACCGGGGAGCTGTTTTTT
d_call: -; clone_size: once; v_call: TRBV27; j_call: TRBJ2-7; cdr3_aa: CASSLDWSSYEQYF; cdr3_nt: TGTGCCAGCAGTTTGGACTGGAGCTCCTACGAGCAGTACTTC
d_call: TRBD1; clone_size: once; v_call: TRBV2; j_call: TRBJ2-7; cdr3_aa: CASSEAPLRTGGQGYYEQYF; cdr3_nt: TGTGCCAGCAGTGAAGCCCCCCTGCGGACAGGGGGACAGGGATACTACGAGCAGTACTTC
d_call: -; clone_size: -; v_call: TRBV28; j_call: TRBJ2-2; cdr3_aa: CASSFRKPGELFF; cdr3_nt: TGTGCCAGCAGTTTCCGAAAGCCCGGGGAGCTGTTTTTT
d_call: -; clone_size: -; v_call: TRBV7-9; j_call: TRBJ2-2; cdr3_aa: CASKPDLNTGELFF; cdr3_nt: TGTGCCAGCAAGCCAGACTTGAACACCGGGGAGCTGTTTTTT
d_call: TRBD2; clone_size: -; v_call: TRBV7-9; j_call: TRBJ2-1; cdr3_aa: CASSLQGGIYNEQFF; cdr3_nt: TGTGCCAGCAGCTTACAGGGAGGGATTTACAATGAGCAGTTCTTC
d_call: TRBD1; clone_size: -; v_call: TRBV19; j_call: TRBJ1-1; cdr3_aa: CASSIQGDTEAFF; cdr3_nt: TGTGCCAGTAGCATCCAGGGGGACACTGAAGCTTTCTTT
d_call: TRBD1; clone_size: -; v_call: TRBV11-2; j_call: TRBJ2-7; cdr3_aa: CASSSGQGHEQYF; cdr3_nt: TGTGCCAGCAGCTCCGGACAGGGCCACGAGCAGTACTTC
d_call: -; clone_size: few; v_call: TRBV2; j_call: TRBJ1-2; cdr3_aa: CASSDGQANYGYTF; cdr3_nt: TGTGCCAGCAGTGACGGGCAGGCTAACTATGGCTACACCTTC
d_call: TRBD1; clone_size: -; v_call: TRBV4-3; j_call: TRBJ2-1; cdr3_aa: CASSRDRSDNEQFF; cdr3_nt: TGCGCCAGCAGCCGGGACAGGTCTGACAATGAGCAGTTCTTC
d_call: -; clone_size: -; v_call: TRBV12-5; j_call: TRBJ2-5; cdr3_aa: CASEGLLETQYF; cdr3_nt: TGTGCTAGTGAGGGGCTTCTTGAGACCCAGTACTTC
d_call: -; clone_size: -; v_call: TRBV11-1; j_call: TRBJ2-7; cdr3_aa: CASSFSVSYEQYF; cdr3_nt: TGTGCCAGCAGCTTCTCAGTCTCCTACGAGCAGTACTTC
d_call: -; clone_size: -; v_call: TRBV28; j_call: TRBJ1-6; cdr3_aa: CASSLYLGAGARGNSPLHF; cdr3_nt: TGTGCCAGCAGTTTATACTTAGGGGCAGGGGCAAGAGGTAATTCACCCCTCCACTTT
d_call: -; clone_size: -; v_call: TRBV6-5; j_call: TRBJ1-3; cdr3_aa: CASSYSSGSGNTIYF; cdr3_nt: TGTGCCAGCAGTTACTCTTCAGGGTCTGGAAACACCATATATTTT
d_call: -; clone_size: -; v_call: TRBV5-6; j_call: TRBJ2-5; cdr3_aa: CASSVLGAETQYF; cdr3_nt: TGTGCCAGCAGCGTGTTGGGAGCCGAGACCCAGTACTTC
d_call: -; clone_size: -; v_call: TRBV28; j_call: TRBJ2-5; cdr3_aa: CASSPPISLSQETQYF; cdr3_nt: TGTGCCAGCAGTCCCCCAATTAGCCTTTCCCAAGAGACCCAGTACTTC
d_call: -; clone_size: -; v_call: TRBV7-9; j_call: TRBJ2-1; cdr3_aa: CASSSTGTSYNEQFF; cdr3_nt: TGTGCCAGCAGCAGCACCGGGACAAGCTACAATGAGCAGTTCTTC
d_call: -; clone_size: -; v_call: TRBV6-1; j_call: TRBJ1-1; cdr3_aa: CASSGRRDPQPRTEAFF; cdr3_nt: TGTGCCAGCAGTGGTCGACGGGACCCCCAGCCGCGGACTGAAGCTTTCTTT
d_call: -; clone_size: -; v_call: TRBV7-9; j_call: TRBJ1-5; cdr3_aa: CASSLGTNQPQHF; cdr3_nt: TGTGCCAGCAGCCTTGGGACTAATCAGCCCCAGCATTTT
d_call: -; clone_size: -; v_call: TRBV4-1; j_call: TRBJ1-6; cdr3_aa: CASSQTVQAGSPLHF; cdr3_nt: TGCGCCAGCAGCCAAACGGTGCAGGCTGGTTCACCCCTCCACTTT
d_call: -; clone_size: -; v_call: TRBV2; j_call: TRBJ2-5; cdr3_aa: CASSTDREPRDPVLRNQETQYF; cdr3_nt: -
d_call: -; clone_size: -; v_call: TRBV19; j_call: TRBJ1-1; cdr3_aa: CASSHGTLAEAFF; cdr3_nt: TGTGCCAGTAGCCACGGGACCTTGGCTGAAGCTTTCTTT
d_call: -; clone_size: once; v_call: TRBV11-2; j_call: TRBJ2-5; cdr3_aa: CASSSPSLGEETQYF; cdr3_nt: TGTGCCAGCAGCTCCCCCAGCCTAGGGGAAGAGACCCAGTACTTC
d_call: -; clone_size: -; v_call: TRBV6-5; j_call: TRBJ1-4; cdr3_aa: CASRDRGGHNEKLFF; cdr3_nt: TGTGCCAGCAGGGACCGGGGAGGACATAATGAAAAACTGTTTTTT
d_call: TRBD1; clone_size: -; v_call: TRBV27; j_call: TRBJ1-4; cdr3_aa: CASSWTGWAEKLFF; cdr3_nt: TGTGCCAGCAGTTGGACAGGGTGGGCTGAAAAACTGTTTTTT
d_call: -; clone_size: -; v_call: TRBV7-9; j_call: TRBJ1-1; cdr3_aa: CASSLAGPGAEAFF; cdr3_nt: TGTGCCAGCAGCTTAGCAGGTCCAGGGGCCGAAGCTTTCTTT
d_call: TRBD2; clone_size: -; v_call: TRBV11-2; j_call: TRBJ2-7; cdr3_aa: CASSLVPSGPYEQYF; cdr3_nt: TGTGCCAGCAGCTTAGTCCCTAGCGGCCCCTACGAGCAGTACTTC
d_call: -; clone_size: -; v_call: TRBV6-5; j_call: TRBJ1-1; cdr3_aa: CASSYSGGVNTEAFF; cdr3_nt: TGTGCCAGCAGTTACTCGGGAGGAGTGAACACTGAAGCTTTCTTT
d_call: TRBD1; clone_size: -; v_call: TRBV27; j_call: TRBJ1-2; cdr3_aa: CASSFTGGAGGYTF; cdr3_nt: TGTGCCAGCAGTTTTACAGGGGGCGCCGGTGGCTACACCTTC
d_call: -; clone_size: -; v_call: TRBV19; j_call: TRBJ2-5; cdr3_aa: CASTGLEQNQETQYF; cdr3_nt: TGTGCCAGTACGGGGCTCGAGCAGAACCAAGAGACCCAGTACTTC
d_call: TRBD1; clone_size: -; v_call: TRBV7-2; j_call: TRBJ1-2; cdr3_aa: CASRTILDRGRGYGYTF; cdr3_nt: TGTGCCAGTCGAACGATTCTCGACAGGGGGCGAGGGTATGGCTACACCTTC
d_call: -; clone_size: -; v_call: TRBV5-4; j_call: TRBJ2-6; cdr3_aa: CASSWGDSGANVLTF; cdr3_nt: TGTGCCAGCAGTTGGGGGGACTCTGGGGCCAACGTCCTGACTTTC
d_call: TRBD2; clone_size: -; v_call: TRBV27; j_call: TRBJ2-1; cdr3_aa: CASSSRWGLADNEQFF; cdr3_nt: TGTGCCAGCAGTTCGAGGTGGGGACTAGCGGACAATGAGCAGTTCTTC
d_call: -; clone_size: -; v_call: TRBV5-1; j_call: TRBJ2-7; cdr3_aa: CASSLGDSLYEQYF; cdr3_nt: TGCGCCAGCAGCTTGGGGGACTCACTCTACGAGCAGTACTTC
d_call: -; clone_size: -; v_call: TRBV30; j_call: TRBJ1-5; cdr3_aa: CAWSTRDSNQPQHF; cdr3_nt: TGTGCCTGGAGTACCCGGGACAGCAATCAGCCCCAGCATTTT
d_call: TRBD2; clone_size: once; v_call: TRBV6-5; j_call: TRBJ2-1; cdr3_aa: CASSYRGGDNEQFF; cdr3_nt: TGTGCCAGCAGTTACCGGGGGGGTGACAATGAGCAGTTCTTC
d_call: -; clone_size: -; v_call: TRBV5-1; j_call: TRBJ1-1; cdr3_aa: CASSLEVGGITEAFF; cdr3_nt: TGCGCCAGCAGCTTGGAAGTGGGAGGGATCACTGAAGCTTTCTTT
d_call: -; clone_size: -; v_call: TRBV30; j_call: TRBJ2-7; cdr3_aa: CAWTRRDIVYEQYF; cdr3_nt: TGTGCCTGGACAAGGAGGGATATTGTCTACGAGCAGTACTTC
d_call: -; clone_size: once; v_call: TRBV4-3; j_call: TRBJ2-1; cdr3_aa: CASSQDDGGFSSYNEQFF; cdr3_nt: TGCGCCAGCAGCCAAGATGATGGCGGGTTCAGCTCCTACAATGAGCAGTTCTTC
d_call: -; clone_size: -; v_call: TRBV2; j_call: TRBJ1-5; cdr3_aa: CASSEQGYSNQPQHF; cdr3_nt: TGTGCCAGCAGTGAACAGGGTTATAGCAATCAGCCCCAGCATTTT
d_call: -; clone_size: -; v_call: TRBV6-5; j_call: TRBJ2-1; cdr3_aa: CASSYSSGHRHNEQFF; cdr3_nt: TGTGCCAGCAGTTACTCAAGCGGGCATCGGCACAATGAGCAGTTCTTC
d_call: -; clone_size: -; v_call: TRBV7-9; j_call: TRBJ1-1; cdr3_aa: CASSPAREILNTEAFF; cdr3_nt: TGTGCCAGCAGCCCCGCCAGGGAGATCCTGAACACTGAAGCTTTCTTT
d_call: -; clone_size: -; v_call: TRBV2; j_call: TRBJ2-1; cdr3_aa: CASSESAAISSDEQFF; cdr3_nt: TGTGCCAGCAGTGAATCGGCGGCCATTTCGTCGGATGAGCAGTTCTTC
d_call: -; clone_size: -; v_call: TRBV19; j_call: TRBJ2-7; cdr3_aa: CASSGVPYEQYF; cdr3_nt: TGTGCCAGTAGTGGAGTACCCTACGAGCAGTACTTC
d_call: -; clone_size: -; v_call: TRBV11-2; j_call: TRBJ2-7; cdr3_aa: CASSLENGYEQYF; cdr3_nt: TGTGCCAGCAGCTTAGAAAACGGGTACGAGCAGTACTTC
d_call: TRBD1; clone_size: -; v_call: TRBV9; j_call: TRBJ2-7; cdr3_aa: CASSSGTVPYEQYF; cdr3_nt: TGTGCCAGCAGCTCCGGGACAGTCCCCTACGAGCAGTACTTC
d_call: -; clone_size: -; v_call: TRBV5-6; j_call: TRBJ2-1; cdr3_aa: CASTLQRNEQFF; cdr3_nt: TGTGCCAGCACCTTACAGAGAAATGAGCAGTTCTTC
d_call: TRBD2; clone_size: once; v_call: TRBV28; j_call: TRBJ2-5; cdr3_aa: CASSLWPGGETQYF; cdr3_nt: TGTGCCAGCAGTTTATGGCCGGGGGGAGAGACCCAGTACTTC
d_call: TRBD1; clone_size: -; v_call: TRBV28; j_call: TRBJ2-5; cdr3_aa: CASSLETGGFETQYF; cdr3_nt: TGTGCCAGCAGTTTAGAAACAGGGGGCTTCGAGACCCAGTACTTC